This T cell receptor (beta chain) appears in the sequencing data of a study of T-cell reconstitution after alpha-beta-depleted transplantation in children. The study's findings and limits: The study traced high day-60 TCRbeta diversity in some patients to surviving recipient T cells and thymic progenitors. It was newly produced T cells that mostly accounted for T-cell counts and diversity one year after transplant. Several hundred graft clones that had expanded were reportedly the source of alpha-beta T cells about two months after transplant.

TCRbeta library preparation incorporated unique molecular identifiers. TCRdb called the PCR reads again in MiXCR, with one record for every CDR3 protein. The sample gives about 980,000 distinct CDR3 sequences, roughly 29% of which show up once; more than 25% is in the top ten. Germline V lookup: CDR1 MDHEN, CDR2 SYDVKM. The V end lost 5 bases, the J end lost 5 bases, and 15 bases lay between the germline ends. The CDR3 totals 14 residues. Only one count was recorded for this clonotype. The antigen is undetermined. The material was PBMCs, mostly from graft donor cells, obtained 360 days after TCRalphabeta/CD19-depleted stem cell transplant. The gene calls are TRBV28 and TRBJ2-5; D possibly corresponds to TRBD2 (6 bases). The TCR originated in a boy less than two years old who had a stem cell transplant for SCID, so the T cells may come from the graft donor. The chain's CDR3 is CASSRNGGTETQYF. Written as DNA, the CDR3 is TGTGCCAGCAGTCGCAATGGGGGGACGGAGACCCAGTACTTC.